This TCR beta chain was identified during a study of OX40 agonist ivuxolimab in advanced cancers. Background for the entire study: Ivuxolimab, which targeted the costimulatory receptor OX40 (CD134), was an agonistic, fully human IgG2 monoclonal antibody. Intravenous ivuxolimab was administered to patients every 2 weeks at six dose levels: 0.01, 0.1, 0.3, 1.5, 3 and 10 mg/kg. Among the approximately 54 dose-escalation patients, around 20 had hepatocellular carcinoma, around 15 melanoma, 9 renal cell carcinoma and 9 head and neck cancer. The dose-escalation cohort was roughly 87% male with a mean age of around 62 years, ranging from roughly 20 to 80. Prior anti-PD-1, anti-PD-L1 or anti-CTLA-4 therapy was permitted, and checkpoint inhibitors had been received by under 50% of dose-escalation patients. Partial responses occurred in three dose-escalation patients, of whom one had hepatocellular carcinoma and two had cutaneous melanoma. The purpose of peripheral TCRbeta sequencing was to test whether ivuxolimab changed TCR sequence diversity and led to clonal T-cell expansion. The paper covers the monotherapy dose-escalation part of the phase I ivuxolimab trial, which included N of about 56 patients. The research as a whole found: In partial responders in the 0.1-3.0 mg/kg groups, normalized peripheral clonal expansion was found to be among the lowest, especially among CD8+ T cells. At doses from 0.1 to 3.0 mg/kg, clonal expansion was seen in both CD4+ and CD8+ blood T cells between baseline and week 6. After ivuxolimab, CD8+ T cells had more expanded clones than CD4+ T cells on average. Low levels of normalized T-cell clonal expansion were also seen in some nonresponding patients. The antigen specificity of the peripheral T cells that underwent clonal expansion was not determined.

The trial excluded patients who had a history of autoimmune disease or who were on systemic immunosuppression. Peripheral blood for TCR sequencing was collected from all dose cohorts at baseline, on cycle 4 day 1, and on cycle 7 day 1. The samples were drawn from a first-in-human, open-label, multicenter phase I dose-escalation trial of ivuxolimab. Adults with locally advanced or metastatic head and neck squamous cell, hepatocellular, melanoma or renal cell carcinoma were enrolled in the trial. Before TCR sequencing, CD4+ T cells and CD8+ T cells from peripheral blood were sorted into separate populations. Worth noting for this clone: The antigen it binds to is not known. No per-base quality is available; no much larger clone lies one base away.

Genomic DNA was extracted from sorted cells for sequencing of the TCRbeta CDR3 region. The immunoSEQ Assay was used for sequencing of TCRbeta CDR3 regions. Sourced from immuneACCESS, this table was stored by TCRdb with only in-frame sequences that have V and J called. A share of the clones is absent; for the studies checked, an unresolved V gene accounts for under half, and the remainder has no known explanation. Within this sample are about 43,000 clones, with approximately 83% of them counted one time only. Of the sample, about 32% falls within the top ten clones. For CDR1 and CDR2, the germline V gene lists KGHSH and LQKENI. V is shortened by 2 bases, J by 7 bases, and the region joining them spans 15 bases. The cysteine opens and the phenylalanine closes a CDR3 of 15 amino acids. The DNA shown is the 45-base CDR3, in frame from base 1.

The TCR sequence derives from an adult with an advanced solid tumor such as melanoma, head and neck, liver or kidney cancer. The material was CD4+ or CD8+ T cells sorted from blood, obtained in a trial of the OX40 agonist ivuxolimab. Recombination linked TRBV18 to TRBJ2-1; the D call could be TRBD1 or TRBD2, with each sharing 6 bases. The DNA sequence is as follows: TGTGCCAGCTCACCATACAGGGAGGCGGAAAATGAGCAGTTCTTC. This sequence encodes CASSPYREAENEQFF. With the rest looked up from the reference TRBV18 and TRBJ2-1 genes rather than sequenced, the full variable domain is NAGVMQNPRHLVRRRGQEARLRCSPMKGHSHVYWYRQLPEEGLKFMVYLQKENIIDESGMPKERFSAEFPKEGPSILRIQQVVRGDSAAYFCASSPYREAENEQFFGPGTRLTVL.